Shown below are 11 T cell receptor beta chains from a single sample sequenced in a study of T cells in Graves' hyperthyroidism and ophthalmopathy. Amplified TCR beta CDR3 regions derived from RNA transcripts. Researchers ran a first-round RT-PCR on the TCR CDR3 using the HTBI primer set. MiXCR, applied by TCRdb to the multiplex PCR reads, yields one record per CDR3 protein. The profile shows hundreds of thousands of distinct CDR3 sequences, 14% of them singletons. Specimen: blood. The source is a woman between 18 and 29 years old with Graves' hyperthyroidism.

This clonotype was recorded a few times. The chain joins TRBV28 to TRBJ2-7; possible D gene TRBD1, 6 bases. V lost 8 bases, J lost 2 bases, and 16 bases lay in between. Germline CDR1 MDHEN, CDR2 SYDVKM. This CDR3 is built from 14 residues. For the CDR3, the DNA is TGTGCCAGCCAACCAGTAGGGGGTGCCTACGAGCAGTACTTC. Translated, it gives CASQPVGGAYEQYF.

This clonotype was counted many times. The rearrangement uses TRBV30 and TRBJ2-7; 11 bases are a match to TRBD2. CDR1 is GTSNPN and CDR2 is SVGIG in the germline V gene (reference sequence). V was pared by 1 base and J by 5 bases, with 10 bases of the junction left unmatched. The CDR3 is 16 amino acids. As DNA, the CDR3 is TGTGCCTGGAGTGGGAGAAGACTAGCGGGAAGCCACGAGCAGTACTTC. The encoded protein is CAWSGRRLAGSHEQYF.

The CDR3 DNA reads TGTGCCAGTAGTATAGAGTTTCAGCCCCAGCATTTT. Translating gives CASSIEFQPQHF. The V and J genes are TRBV19 and TRBJ1-5; D not certain. The CDR3 has 12 residues. From germline, CDR1 is LNHDA and CDR2 SQIVND (reference sequence). V was pared by 0 bases and J by 6 bases, with 3 bases between.

Comment on this clonotype: The CDR3 does not close with the conserved phenylalanine or tryptophan, likely indicating a read error. The rearrangement joins TRBV12-3 or TRBV12-4 to TRBJ2-3; 8 bases fit TRBD2. The CDR3 spans 12 residues. Germline trimming cut 6 bases from V and 4 bases from J; bases unmatched to any gene: 0. The CDR3 DNA is TGTGCCAGCAGGGGACTAGCAGATACGCAGTATCTT. Translating it yields CASRGLADTQYL.

This clonotype was found a few times. V and J are TRBV28 and TRBJ2-1, with unresolved D. CDR1 MDHEN and CDR2 SYDVKM come from the germline V gene. Trimming pared 1 base from V and 0 bases from J, leaving 10 bases between. This CDR3 has 16 residues. The CDR3 protein is CASSLSTASSYNEQFF. The CDR3 DNA is TGTGCCAGCAGTTTATCGACGGCGAGCTCCTACAATGAGCAGTTCTTC.

This chain connects TRBV19 to TRBJ1-6; D not certain. V gave up 7 bases and J gave up 6 bases, with 10 bases separating them. There are 13 residues in the CDR3. Germline V gene data show CDR1 as LNHDA and CDR2 as SQIVND (reference sequence). The DNA of the CDR3 is TGTGCCAGTAATCCGGGGATTAATTCACCCCTCCACTTT. It specifies CASNPGINSPLHF.

A few counts support this clonotype. The V and J genes are TRBV3-1 and TRBJ2-3, with TRBD2 identical over 7 bases. V dropped 4 bases and J dropped 1; count of bases not matched to a gene: 11. The CDR3 is 17 amino acids. Germline CDR1 LGHDT, CDR2 YNNKEL (reference sequence). In nucleotides, the CDR3 is TGTGCCAGCAGCCCATTTCCCCGGGCGGGAGGCACAGATACGCAGTATTTT. Encoded protein: CASSPFPRAGGTDTQYF.

With regard to this clonotype: This could be a read error, since a much larger clone is one nucleotide away. V is TRBV20-1 and J is TRBJ2-2; D possibly corresponds to TRBD2 (6 bases). V lost 4 bases and J lost 8, with 23 bases in between. Germline V CDR1 and CDR2: DFQATT, SNEGSKA (reference sequence). This CDR3 region has 16 residues. In nucleotides, the CDR3 is TGCAGTGCTATGGCGGGTAGCGGCCAGCACCCGGGGGAGCTGTTTTTT. Translating it yields CSAMAGSGQHPGELFF.

This clonotype was counted only a few times. V usage is TRBV20-1 and J usage is TRBJ2-1, with D perhaps TRBD2 (5 bases). Germline values: CDR1 DFQATT, CDR2 SNEGSKA (reference sequence). This CDR3 is 13 amino acids long. Trimming pared 2 bases from V and 4 bases from J, leaving 9 bases between. The CDR3 region is CSARYRGYNEQFF. The CDR3 nucleotides read TGCAGTGCTAGATACCGGGGTTACAATGAGCAGTTCTTC.

This clonotype has at least ten counts. The V and J genes are TRBV5-1 and TRBJ2-7, with TRBD2 matching over 8 bases. This CDR3 has 15 amino acids. Germline V CDR1 and CDR2: SGHRS, YFSETQ. V trimming: 2 bases; J trimming: 5 bases; junction bases outside the gene matches: 9. This CDR3 is CASSFSGKGENEQYF. The DNA of the CDR3 is TGCGCCAGCAGCTTTAGCGGGAAGGGGGAGAACGAGCAGTACTTC.

The chain's CDR3 is CASSQVSGWPGNTIYF. CDR3 sequence (DNA): TGCGCCAGCAGCCAAGTCAGTGGGTGGCCTGGAAACACCATATATTTT. The chain employs TRBV4-1 and TRBJ1-3, with unresolved D. The CDR3 runs to 16 residues. From germline, CDR1 is MGHRA and CDR2 YSYEKL. The V and J ends lost 1 base and 2 bases respectively, with 12 bases between them.